This T cell receptor beta chain was sequenced during a study of T cell changes during pregnancy in multiple sclerosis. Only in-frame clones appear in the TCRdb table, and some are missing; sequencing was by immunoSEQ multiplex PCR. The repertoire includes 60,000 to 70,000 clones, 91% of them detected once, and 2.2% sits in the top ten. Trimming took 6 bases from V and 4 from J; bases not matched to a gene: 1. Germline CDR1 SEHNR, CDR2 FQNEAQ (reference sequence). CDR3 size: 12 residues. This TCR was recovered from a female donor in good health, enrolled as a control in a pregnancy study. This specimen was peripheral blood, taken in the third trimester of pregnancy. The rearrangement joins TRBV7-9 to TRBJ2-3; 7 nucleotides match TRBD2. CDR3 sequence reads: CASRLASDTQYF. CDR3 DNA: TGTGCCAGCAGACTAGCGTCAGATACGCAGTATTTT.